These T cell receptor beta chains were read from a single sample in a study of control samples from healthy donors and cancer patients. Some clones are missing from TCRdb's copy, which holds only in-frame ones; the method was immunoSEQ multiplex PCR. The table lists some 97,000 clones, less than 90% of them singletons. The source material was blood. The origin of the receptors is a woman between 50 and 59 years old in good health. The CDR3 runs from the conserved cysteine through the conserved F or W. The order of the fields is V gene, J gene, clone size, D gene, CDR3 DNA, CDR3 protein. D genes are given only for firm matches. Rows give clone size only sometimes, using once, few, many, or a class for an expanded clone.

v_call: TRBV29-1; j_call: TRBJ1-1; clone_size: NA; d_call: NA; cdr3_nt: TGCAGCGTTTGGACAGAGACCACTGAAGCTTTCTTT; cdr3_aa: CSVWTETTEAFF
v_call: TRBV6-5; j_call: TRBJ2-1; clone_size: NA; d_call: TRBD2; cdr3_nt: TGTGCCAGCAGGATTAGCGGGGGACACAATGAGCAGTTCTTC; cdr3_aa: CASRISGGHNEQFF
v_call: TRBV25-1; j_call: TRBJ2-7; clone_size: once; d_call: NA; cdr3_nt: TGTGCCAGCAGGGTAGGGGGGGGGCCCTACGAGCAGTACTTC; cdr3_aa: CASRVGGGPYEQYF
v_call: TRBV2; j_call: TRBJ1-1; clone_size: NA; d_call: NA; cdr3_nt: TGTGCCAGCAGTCGCGGACGGGGAGGAACTGAAGCTTTCTTT; cdr3_aa: CASSRGRGGTEAFF
v_call: TRBV7-9; j_call: TRBJ1-1; clone_size: NA; d_call: NA; cdr3_nt: TGTGCCAGCAGCTTAGGGGGGGCGGAAGCTTTCTTT; cdr3_aa: CASSLGGAEAFF
v_call: TRBV2; j_call: TRBJ1-2; clone_size: once; d_call: TRBD1; cdr3_nt: TGTGCCAGCAGTCCGGCCGGGACAGGGGATGGCTACACCTTC; cdr3_aa: CASSPAGTGDGYTF
v_call: TRBV10-3; j_call: TRBJ2-5; clone_size: once; d_call: NA; cdr3_nt: TGTGCCATCAGTGACCGGGCCCTCCAAGAGACCCAGTACTTC; cdr3_aa: CAISDRALQETQYF
v_call: TRBV27; j_call: TRBJ2-5; clone_size: NA; d_call: TRBD1; cdr3_nt: TGTGCCAGCAGTTTCATTGCCCCCTCGACAGGGCCAGGAGAGACCCAGTACTTC; cdr3_aa: CASSFIAPSTGPGETQYF
v_call: TRBV30; j_call: TRBJ2-1; clone_size: NA; d_call: TRBD2; cdr3_nt: TGTGCCTGGACTATCCTAGCGGGGGGTTACAATGAGCAGTTCTTC; cdr3_aa: CAWTILAGGYNEQFF
v_call: TRBV6-6; j_call: TRBJ1-1; clone_size: NA; d_call: NA; cdr3_nt: TGTGCCAGCAGTTACAGGGCTGAAGCTTTCTTT; cdr3_aa: CASSYRAEAFF
v_call: TRBV19; j_call: TRBJ1-1; clone_size: NA; d_call: NA; cdr3_nt: TGTGCCAGTAATGAAAAAGGAGGCACTGAAGCTTTCTTT; cdr3_aa: CASNEKGGTEAFF
v_call: TRBV7-2; j_call: TRBJ1-5; clone_size: NA; d_call: NA; cdr3_nt: TGTGCCAGCAGACCTACGGTTTTTGGCAATCAGCCCCAGCATTTT; cdr3_aa: CASRPTVFGNQPQHF
v_call: TRBV5-4; j_call: TRBJ1-2; clone_size: NA; d_call: NA; cdr3_nt: TGTGCCAGCAGCTTGGCCAGTCCCGCGACAGAACTTTATGGCTACACCTTC; cdr3_aa: CASSLASPATELYGYTF
v_call: TRBV27; j_call: TRBJ2-1; clone_size: NA; d_call: TRBD2; cdr3_nt: TGTGCCAGCAGTATCTCCGGGACTAGCGACAATGAGCAGTTCTTC; cdr3_aa: CASSISGTSDNEQFF